The TCR beta chain under discussion was sequenced for a study of cytomegalovirus exposure and HLA in healthy donors. Overall study findings and caveats: Roughly even sequencing depth across donors was the assumption behind the presence/absence analyses.

Healthy bone marrow donors made up the donors. Primers for the PCR totalled 60 Vbeta and 13 Jbeta. Data came from immunoSEQ multiplex PCR; TCRdb stores just in-frame clones and leaves some out. In total, the table holds some 110,000 clones. The CDR3 length is 14 residues. Germline CDR1 is SGHNT and CDR2 is YENEEA. The V gene end was trimmed by 4 bases and the J gene end by 4 bases; junction bases not matched to a gene: 7. On this clone itself: The antigen is undetermined.

Sequencing was carried out using PBMCs. The TCR originated in a man aged 40-55 years in good health and CMV-seropositive. J is TRBJ2-7 and V is TRBV11-3, with TRBD1 matching over 7 bases. CDR3 protein: CASSYRGQNYEQYF. CDR3 nucleotides: TGTGCCAGCAGCTACCGGGGACAGAATTACGAGCAGTACTTC.